This note documents a single TCR beta chain sequence. The antigen remains undetermined. The data stem from a study of cytomegalovirus exposure and HLA in healthy donors. In the study overall: In an early release, HLA-typed donors contributed 80 million to 95 million unique TCR sequences.

V was trimmed by 6 bases and J by 1 base, leaving 16 bases between them. Looked up from germline, CDR1 is MDHEN and CDR2 is SYDVKM. This CDR3 is 15 amino acids long. PCR amplification relied on 60 Vbeta primers (plus 13 Jbeta primers). Using immunoSEQ multiplex PCR, the repertoire was profiled, and TCRdb retains in-frame clones only, with some absent. The repertoire holds roughly 200,000 clones, with approximately 90% as singletons. Findings and caveats of the study: Common viral pathogens seemed to be connected with several of the most significant clusters, according to a later analysis. Among the CMV-associated chains, a few were confirmed in vitro as specific for CMV antigens.

The receptor's source is a woman aged 18-35 years in good health and CMV-seronegative. The rearrangement uses TRBV28 and TRBJ2-7; weak D call: TRBD2 (5 bases). Specimen: PBMCs. The CDR3 sequence is CASSPLIRGSYEQYF. CDR3 nucleotides: TGTGCCAGCAGCCCACTTATCAGAGGGTCCTACGAGCAGTACTTC.